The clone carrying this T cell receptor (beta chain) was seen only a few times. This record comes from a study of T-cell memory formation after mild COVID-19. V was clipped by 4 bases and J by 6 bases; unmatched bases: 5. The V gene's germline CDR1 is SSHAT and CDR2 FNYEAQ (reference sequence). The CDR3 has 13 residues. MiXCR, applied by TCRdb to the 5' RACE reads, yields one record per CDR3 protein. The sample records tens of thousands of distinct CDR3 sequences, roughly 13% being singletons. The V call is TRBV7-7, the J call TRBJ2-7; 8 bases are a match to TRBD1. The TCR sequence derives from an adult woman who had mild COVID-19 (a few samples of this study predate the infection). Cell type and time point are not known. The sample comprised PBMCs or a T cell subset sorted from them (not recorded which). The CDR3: CASSSDRGSEQYF. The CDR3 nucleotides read TGTGCCAGCAGCTCCGACAGGGGCAGCGAGCAGTACTTC. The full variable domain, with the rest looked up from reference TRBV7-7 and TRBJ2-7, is GAGVSQSPRYKVTKRGQDVTLRCDPISSHATLYWYQQALGQGPEFLTYFNYEAQPDKSGLPSDRFSAERPEGSISTLTIQRTEQRDSAMYRCASSSDRGSEQYFGPGTRLTVT.